Following are 20 T cell receptor beta chains from one sample sequenced in a study of graft-versus-host responses after intestinal transplantation. Libraries were prepared by immunoSEQ multiplex PCR; TCRdb keeps only in-frame clonotypes and omits some of them. Of 99,000 or so clones in the sample, 86% are singletons; the top ten hold over 1.1%. The sample consisted of PBMCs, taken 255 days after intestinal transplant. These receptor sequences come from a human patient who received an intestinal transplant, so some T cells may come from the graft donor.

V usage is TRBV2 and J usage is TRBJ2-5, with D tentatively TRBD1 (5 bases). The J call is doubtful: the DNA matches TRBJ2-7 better. From germline, CDR1 is SNHLY and CDR2 FYNNEI. This CDR3 comprises 13 residues. CDR3 residues: CASSGQGVSEQYF. DNA for the CDR3: TGTGCCAGCAGTGGACAAGGGGTAAGCGAGCAGTACTTC.

V is TRBV5-1 and J is TRBJ2-5; a weak D match, TRBD2 (6 bases). The germline CDR1 and CDR2 sequences are SGHRS and YFSETQ. The CDR3 consists of 13 residues. The V and J ends lost 4 bases and 2 bases respectively, with 9 bases between them. The CDR3 sequence: CASSAGGQETQYF. CDR3 sequence (DNA): TGCGCCAGCAGCGCCGGGGGTCAAGAGACCCAGTACTTC.

This chain links TRBV14 with TRBJ2-7, with 9 positions matching TRBD1. In germline, CDR1 is SGHDN, CDR2 FVKESK. The CDR3 consists of 14 residues. The V and J ends lost 3 bases and 5 bases, in that order; junction bases with no gene match: 5. The CDR3 loop reads CASSQLGQGNEQYF. The CDR3 nucleotides are TGTGCCAGCAGCCAGCTAGGACAGGGGAACGAGCAGTACTTC.

The chain carries TRBV28 and TRBJ1-4; D unresolved. V lost 1 base and J 0 bases, leaving 15 bases between the germline ends. The CDR3 extends over 18 amino acids. Germline values: CDR1 MDHEN, CDR2 SYDVKM. CDR3 amino acids: CASSLLSESKATNEKLFF. DNA for the CDR3: TGTGCCAGCAGTTTATTGTCAGAGTCCAAAGCAACTAATGAAAAACTGTTTTTT.

Only one count was recorded for this clone. The V and J genes are TRBV15 and TRBJ2-7; 10 nucleotides align to TRBD1. The CDR3 is made up of 17 amino acids. J was trimmed by 5 bases and V by 0 bases; bases with no gene match: 10. Per germline, CDR1 LNHNV and CDR2 YYDKDF (reference sequence). As DNA, the CDR3 is TGTGCCACCAGCAGAGATCTAGGGTTTGGACAGGGGGACGAGCAGTACTTC. Protein product: CATSRDLGFGQGDEQYF.

V gene TRBV27 combines with J gene TRBJ2-7; 7 bases map to TRBD1. The CDR3 is made up of 13 amino acids. Germline values: CDR1 MNHEY, CDR2 SMNVEV (reference sequence). Germline trimming cut 4 bases from V and 2 bases from J; bases unmatched to any gene: 2. The CDR3 DNA is TGTGCCAGCAGTTGGACAGGTACCTACGAGCAGTACTTC. Its protein product is CASSWTGTYEQYF.

The rearrangement links TRBV6-1 to TRBJ1-1; D is undetermined. This CDR3 spans 13 amino acids. With 7 bases removed from V and 0 bases from J, the gap between germline ends came to 9 bases. Germline assignment: CDR1 MNHNS and CDR2 SASEGT. The CDR3 DNA follows: TGTGCCAGCATAAGCGGAATGAACACTGAAGCTTTCTTT. Protein: CASISGMNTEAFF.

The J gene is TRBJ1-1, the V gene TRBV7-2; no clear D. Germline CDR1 is SGHTA and CDR2 is FQGNSA. This CDR3 comprises 17 residues. Between the trimmed V and J ends, which lost 1 base and 0 bases, there was a span of 15 bases. The CDR3 here is CASSLVALGPLNTEAFF. The CDR3 nucleotides are TGTGCCAGCAGCTTAGTTGCGTTAGGGCCTCTGAACACTGAAGCTTTCTTT.

The rearrangement links TRBV27 to TRBJ2-3; TRBD2 agrees at 12 bases. Germline V lookup: CDR1 MNHEY, CDR2 SMNVEV (reference sequence). CDR3 length: 17 amino acids. The V and J ends lost 4 bases and 1 base, in that order; junction bases with no gene match: 6. Written as DNA, the CDR3 is TGTGCCAGCAGTTCCATAACTAGCGGGGGGCGCACAGATACGCAGTATTTT. It is translated as CASSSITSGGRTDTQYF.

Concerning this clone itself: This sample includes further DNA sequences coding for the same CDR3. The J gene is TRBJ2-1, the V gene TRBV5-1; 10 bases are a match to TRBD2. Germline V gene sequence: CDR1 SGHRS, CDR2 YFSETQ. Germline trimming cut 3 bases from V and 4 bases from J; bases unmatched to any gene: 4. This CDR3 is built from 15 residues. The CDR3 reads CASSSVAGGYNEQFF. CDR3 nucleotides: TGCGCCAGCAGCTCAGTAGCGGGGGGATACAATGAGCAGTTCTTC.

The rearrangement uses TRBV28 and TRBJ1-2; D might be TRBD1 (6 bases). The CDR3 is 16 residues long. CDR1 and CDR2 from the germline V gene are MDHEN and SYDVKM. V dropped 7 bases and J dropped 0 bases, with 18 bases sitting between them. CDR3 amino acids: CASTPPGTQANYGYTF. CDR3 DNA: TGTGCCAGCACCCCTCCCGGGACACAAGCTAACTATGGCTACACCTTC.

The chain combines TRBV9 with TRBJ2-2; no firm D call. Germline CDR1 is SGDLS and CDR2 is YYNGEE. This CDR3 is built from 14 residues. Trimming shortened V by 0 bases and J by 9 bases, and 12 bases separated the two germline ends. The CDR3 DNA reads as TGTGCCAGCAGCGTAGGGGAAGCCTATCGGGAGCTGTTTTTT. It encodes CASSVGEAYRELFF.

This CDR3 reads CASSLQGATYEQYF. DNA for the CDR3: TGTGCCAGCAGCTTACAGGGGGCAACCTACGAGCAGTACTTC. The chain employs TRBV7-9 and TRBJ2-5, with 8 bases lining up with TRBD1. The J call is in doubt because the DNA end fits TRBJ2-7 better. This CDR3 spans 14 amino acids. Germline CDR1 is SEHNR and CDR2 is FQNEAQ (reference sequence).

This clone has a single count. The CDR3 here is CASRGGGVQETQYF. The DNA for the CDR3 is TGTGCCAGCAGAGGGGGTGGGGTCCAAGAGACCCAGTACTTC. The J gene is TRBJ2-5, the V gene TRBV4-2; D is perhaps TRBD1 (6 bases). Per the germline V gene, CDR1 is LGHNA and CDR2 is YNFKEQ. This CDR3 has 14 amino acids. Trimming took off 6 bases at V and 1 base at J, with 12 bases between the two ends.

CDR3 region: CASSYMAPTSFNEKLFF. The DNA for the CDR3 is TGTGCCAGCAGCTATATGGCCCCCACAAGCTTTAATGAAAAACTGTTTTTT. This rearrangement joins TRBV28 to TRBJ1-4, with unresolved D. This CDR3 spans 17 amino acids. With 6 bases removed from V and 4 bases from J, the gap between germline ends came to 21 bases. Looked up from germline, CDR1 is MDHEN and CDR2 is SYDVKM.

The chain carries TRBV28 and TRBJ1-2, with TRBD1 as a possible D gene (5 bases). Per the germline V gene, CDR1 is MDHEN and CDR2 is SYDVKM. The CDR3 consists of 16 residues. V shed 5 bases and J shed 4 bases, with 20 bases lying between them. The CDR3 nucleotides read TGTGCCAGCAGTCCTCCCCCGGGACGGACCGCCTATGGCTACACCTTC. Translated, it gives CASSPPPGRTAYGYTF.

The V call is TRBV5-1, the J call TRBJ1-6, with 7 positions matching TRBD1. The CDR3 is made up of 18 amino acids. Trimming at V came to 0 bases and at J to 0 bases, leaving 6 bases not matched to a gene. Per the germline V gene, CDR1 is SGHRS and CDR2 is YFSETQ. As DNA, the CDR3 is TGCGCCAGCAGCTTGGCACAGGGGACGAGCTCCTATAATTCACCCCTCCACTTT. Protein sequence: CASSLAQGTSSYNSPLHF.

The chain is built from TRBV4-1 and TRBJ2-1; 9 bases are a match to TRBD2. From germline, CDR1 is MGHRA and CDR2 YSYEKL. This CDR3 is built from 16 residues. With 5 bases clipped from V and 3 bases from J, the junction kept 8 bases outside the gene matches. Written as DNA, the CDR3 is TGCGCCAGCAGCTACTTCGCGGGGGGGATCTACAATGAGCAGTTCTTC. Protein sequence: CASSYFAGGIYNEQFF.

The chain links TRBV27 to TRBJ2-5; the match to TRBD2 covers 7 bases. The ends lost 8 bases at V and 5 bases at J; junction bases unmatched: 8. This CDR3 spans 13 amino acids. The germline CDR1 and CDR2 sequences are MNHEY and SMNVEV (reference sequence). CDR3: CASRVTSSETQYF. In nucleotides, the CDR3 is TGTGCCAGCCGGGTGACTAGCAGCGAGACCCAGTACTTC.

The table lists this clone with a count of one. This chain connects TRBV2 to TRBJ2-7, with D tentatively TRBD2 (5 bases). There are 14 residues in the CDR3. V lost 7 bases to trimming and J lost 0 bases, with 13 bases between them. Looked up from germline, CDR1 is SNHLY and CDR2 is FYNNEI. The CDR3 here is CASTERRSSYEQYF. As DNA, the CDR3 is TGTGCCAGCACGGAGAGGAGGAGCTCCTACGAGCAGTACTTC. The whole variable domain, filled in from reference TRBV2 and TRBJ2-7, reads EPEVTQTPSHQVTQMGQEVILRCVPISNHLYFYWYRQILGQKVEFLVSFYNNEISEKSEIFDDQFSVERPDGSNFTLKIRSTKLEDSAMYFCASTERRSSYEQYFGPGTRLTVT.